This entry lists 6 T cell receptor beta chains sequenced from one sample in a study of shared clonotypes between healthy human individuals. Here immunoSEQ multiplex PCR was the method, and the copy in TCRdb shows in-frame clones only, minus some. Here the sample spans hundreds of thousands of clones, around 73% being singletons. The specimen was memory CD4+ T cells sorted from blood. Subset of the sample: CD45RA-negative fraction. These receptor sequences come from a woman aged 25-40 years in good health.

As concerns this clone: Other DNA sequences within the sample encode an identical CDR3. V usage is TRBV27 and J usage is TRBJ2-1, with TRBD2 as a possible D gene (6 bases). Germline loops: CDR1 MNHEY, CDR2 SMNVEV (reference sequence). Trimming cost V 3 bases and J 6 bases, with 9 bases left between them. This CDR3 has 13 amino acids. For the CDR3, the DNA is TGTGCCAGCAGTTTTAGGGAGGTCAATGAGCAGTTCTTC. It codes for CASSFREVNEQFF.

The chain uses TRBV16 and TRBJ1-3; D gene unclear. Germline loops: CDR1 KGHSY, CDR2 FQNENV. V gave up 0 bases and J gave up 0 bases, with 6 bases separating them. This CDR3 region has 15 residues. The CDR3 reads CASSQSSFSGNTIYF. The CDR3 DNA sequence: TGTGCCAGCAGCCAATCATCTTTCTCTGGAAACACCATATATTTT.

V gene TRBV6-1 combines with J gene TRBJ2-3; D may correspond to TRBD1 or TRBD2 (6 bases each). From germline, CDR1 is MNHNS and CDR2 SASEGT. The CDR3 sequence is 14 residues long. V gave up 11 bases and J gave up 4 bases, with 19 bases separating them. CDR3 sequence: CAGMEGERADTQYF. CDR3 nucleotide sequence: TGTGCCGGAATGGAGGGGGAAAGGGCAGATACGCAGTATTTT.

This chain joins TRBV5-1 and TRBJ2-3, with a weak D call TRBD2 (6 bases). Between the trimmed V and J ends, which lost 4 bases and 9 bases, there was a span of 12 bases. Germline loops: CDR1 SGHRS, CDR2 YFSETQ. CDR3 length equals 12 residues. In nucleotides, the CDR3 is TGCGCCAGCAGCATCCAGGAGGGCACGCAGTATTTT. Its protein is CASSIQEGTQYF.

This chain uses TRBV2 with TRBJ2-1; no firm D call. The CDR3 runs 13 residues. Between the trimmed V and J ends, which lost 3 bases and 3 bases, there was a span of 6 bases. Germline CDR1 and CDR2: SNHLY and FYNNEI. CDR3 in DNA: TGTGCCAGCAGTGAGGAAAACTACAATGAGCAGTTCTTC. Protein sequence: CASSEENYNEQFF.

This chain links TRBV2 with TRBJ2-1; D gene unclear. V shed 1 base and J shed 9 bases, with 10 bases lying between them. CDR1 and CDR2 from the germline V gene are SNHLY and FYNNEI. CDR3 length: 13 residues. Here the CDR3 reads CASSEVLTGEQFF. In DNA form, the CDR3 reads TGTGCCAGCAGTGAAGTCCTGACGGGTGAGCAGTTCTTC.